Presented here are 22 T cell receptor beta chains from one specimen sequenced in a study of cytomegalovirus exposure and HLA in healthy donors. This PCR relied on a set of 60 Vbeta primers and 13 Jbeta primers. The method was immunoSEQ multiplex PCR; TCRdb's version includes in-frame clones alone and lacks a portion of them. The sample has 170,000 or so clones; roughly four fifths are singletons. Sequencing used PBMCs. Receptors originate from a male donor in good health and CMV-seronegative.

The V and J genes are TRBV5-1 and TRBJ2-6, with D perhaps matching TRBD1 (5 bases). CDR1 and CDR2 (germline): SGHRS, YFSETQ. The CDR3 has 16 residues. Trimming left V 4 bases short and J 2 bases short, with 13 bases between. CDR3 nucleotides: TGCGCCAGCAGCGGTGCGCAGGGTACTGGGGCCAACGTCCTGACTTTC. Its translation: CASSGAQGTGANVLTF. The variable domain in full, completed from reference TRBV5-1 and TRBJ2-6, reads KAGVTQTPRYLIKTRGQQVTLSCSPISGHRSVSWYQQTPGQGLQFLFEYFSETQRNKGNFPGRFSGRQFSNSRSEMNVSTLELGDSALYLCASSGAQGTGANVLTFGAGSRLTVL.

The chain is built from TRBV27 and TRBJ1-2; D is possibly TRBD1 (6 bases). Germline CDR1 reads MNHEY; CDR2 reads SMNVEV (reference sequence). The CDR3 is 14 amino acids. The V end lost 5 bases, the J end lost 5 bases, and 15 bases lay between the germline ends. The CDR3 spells CASSPRDTVYGYTF. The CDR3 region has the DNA TGTGCCAGCAGTCCCCGGGACACGGTATATGGCTACACCTTC.

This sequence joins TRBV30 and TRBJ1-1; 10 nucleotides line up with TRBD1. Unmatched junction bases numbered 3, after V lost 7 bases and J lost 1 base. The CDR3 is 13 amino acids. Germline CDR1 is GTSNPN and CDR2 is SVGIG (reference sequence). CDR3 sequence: CAFDRGQNTEAFF. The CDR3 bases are TGTGCCTTTGACAGGGGGCAGAACACTGAAGCTTTCTTT.

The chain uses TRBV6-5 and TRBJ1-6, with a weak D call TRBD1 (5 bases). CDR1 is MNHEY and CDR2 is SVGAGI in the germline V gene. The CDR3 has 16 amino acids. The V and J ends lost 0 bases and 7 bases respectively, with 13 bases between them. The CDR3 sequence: CASSYSRFYRNSPLHF. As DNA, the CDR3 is TGTGCCAGCAGTTACTCGAGGTTTTACAGGAATTCACCCCTCCACTTT.

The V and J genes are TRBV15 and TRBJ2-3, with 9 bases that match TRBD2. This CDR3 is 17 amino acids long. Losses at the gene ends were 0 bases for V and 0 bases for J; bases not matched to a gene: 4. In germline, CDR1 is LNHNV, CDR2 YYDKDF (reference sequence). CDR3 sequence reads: CATSRDLTSGSTDTQYF. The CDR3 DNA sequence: TGTGCCACCAGCAGAGATCTAACTAGCGGGAGCACAGATACGCAGTATTTT.

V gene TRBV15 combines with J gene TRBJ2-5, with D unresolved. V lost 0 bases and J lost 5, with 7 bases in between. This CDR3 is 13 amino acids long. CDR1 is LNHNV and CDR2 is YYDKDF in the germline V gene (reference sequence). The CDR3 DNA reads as TGTGCCACCAGCAGAGATCAGGTGGAGACCCAGTACTTC. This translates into CATSRDQVETQYF. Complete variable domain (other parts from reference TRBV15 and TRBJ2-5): DAMVIQNPRYQVTQFGKPVTLSCSQTLNHNVMYWYQQKSSQAPKLLFHYYDKDFNNEADTPDNFQSRRPNTSFCFLDIRSPGLGDTAMYLCATSRDQVETQYFGPGTRLLVL.

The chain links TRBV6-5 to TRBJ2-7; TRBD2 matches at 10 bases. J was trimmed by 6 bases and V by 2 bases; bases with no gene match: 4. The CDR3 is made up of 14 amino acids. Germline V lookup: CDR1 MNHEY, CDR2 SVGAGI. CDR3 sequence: CASSYSGRAPEQYF. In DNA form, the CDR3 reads TGTGCCAGCAGTTACAGCGGGAGGGCCCCCGAGCAGTACTTC.

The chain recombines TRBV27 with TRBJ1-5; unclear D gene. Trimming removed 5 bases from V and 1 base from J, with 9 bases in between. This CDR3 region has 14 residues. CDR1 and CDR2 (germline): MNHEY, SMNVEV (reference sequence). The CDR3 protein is CASSPYLSNQPQHF. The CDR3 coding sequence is TGTGCCAGCAGTCCCTATTTAAGCAATCAGCCCCAGCATTTT.

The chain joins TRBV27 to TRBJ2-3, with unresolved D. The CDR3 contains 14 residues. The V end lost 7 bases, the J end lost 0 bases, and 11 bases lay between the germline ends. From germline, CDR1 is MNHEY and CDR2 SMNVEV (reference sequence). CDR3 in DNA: TGTGCCAGCAACGGTAGCCCTAGCACAGATACGCAGTATTTT. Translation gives CASNGSPSTDTQYF.

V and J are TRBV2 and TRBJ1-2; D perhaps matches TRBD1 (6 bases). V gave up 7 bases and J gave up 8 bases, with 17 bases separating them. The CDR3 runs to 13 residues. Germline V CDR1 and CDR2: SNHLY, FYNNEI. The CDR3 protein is CASIGDTSSGYTF. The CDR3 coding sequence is TGTGCCAGCATTGGGGACACAAGTTCGGGCTACACCTTC.

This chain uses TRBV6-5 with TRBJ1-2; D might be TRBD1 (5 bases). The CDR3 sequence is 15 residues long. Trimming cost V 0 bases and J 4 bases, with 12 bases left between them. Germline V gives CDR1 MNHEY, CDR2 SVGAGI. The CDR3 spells CASSYSRDRSYGYTF. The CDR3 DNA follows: TGTGCCAGCAGTTACTCAAGAGACAGAAGCTATGGCTACACCTTC.

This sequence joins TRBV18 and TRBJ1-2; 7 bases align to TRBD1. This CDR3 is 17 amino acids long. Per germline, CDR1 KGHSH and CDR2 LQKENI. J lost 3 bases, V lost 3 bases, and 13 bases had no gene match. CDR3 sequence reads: CASSPPDSTGRDYGYTF. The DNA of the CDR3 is TGTGCCAGCTCACCTCCAGACTCGACAGGGAGAGACTATGGCTACACCTTC.

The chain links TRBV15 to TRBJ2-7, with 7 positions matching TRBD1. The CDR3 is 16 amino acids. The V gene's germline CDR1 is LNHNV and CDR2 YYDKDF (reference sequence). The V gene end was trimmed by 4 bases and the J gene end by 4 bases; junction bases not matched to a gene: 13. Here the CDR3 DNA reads TGTGCCACCAGCACTCCTCCCGGGACAGATCCTTACGAGCAGTACTTC. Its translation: CATSTPPGTDPYEQYF.

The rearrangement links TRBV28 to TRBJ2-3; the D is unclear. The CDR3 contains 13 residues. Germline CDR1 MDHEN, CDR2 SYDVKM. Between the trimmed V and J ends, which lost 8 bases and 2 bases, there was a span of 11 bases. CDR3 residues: CASHSTFTDTQYF. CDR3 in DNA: TGTGCCAGCCATAGTACCTTCACAGATACGCAGTATTTT.

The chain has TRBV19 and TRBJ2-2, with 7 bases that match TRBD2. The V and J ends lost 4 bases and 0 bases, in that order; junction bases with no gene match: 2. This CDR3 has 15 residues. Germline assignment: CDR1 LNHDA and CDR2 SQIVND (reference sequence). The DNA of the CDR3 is TGTGCCAGTAGTAGGGGGGGACCGAACACCGGGGAGCTGTTTTTT. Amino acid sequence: CASSRGGPNTGELFF.

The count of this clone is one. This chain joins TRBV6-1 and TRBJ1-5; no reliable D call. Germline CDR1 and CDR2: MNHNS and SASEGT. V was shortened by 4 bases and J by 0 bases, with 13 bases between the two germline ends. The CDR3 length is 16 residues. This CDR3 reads CASSGRVSYSNQPQHF. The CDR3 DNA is TGTGCCAGCAGTGGGCGGGTTTCCTATAGCAATCAGCCCCAGCATTTT.

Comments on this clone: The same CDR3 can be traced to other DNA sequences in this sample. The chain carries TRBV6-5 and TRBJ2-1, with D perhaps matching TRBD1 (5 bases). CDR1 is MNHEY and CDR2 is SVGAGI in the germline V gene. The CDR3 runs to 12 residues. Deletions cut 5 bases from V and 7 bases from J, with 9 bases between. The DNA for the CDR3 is TGTGCCAGCAGTAGTAGGGGAAATGAGCAGTTCTTC. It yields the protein CASSSRGNEQFF.

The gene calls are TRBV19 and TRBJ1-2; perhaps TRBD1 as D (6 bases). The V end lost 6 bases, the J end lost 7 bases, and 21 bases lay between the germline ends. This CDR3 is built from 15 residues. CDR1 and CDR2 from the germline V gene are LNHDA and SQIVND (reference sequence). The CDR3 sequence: CASRLGFGRGCGYTF. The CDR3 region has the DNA TGTGCCAGTAGATTAGGCTTCGGCAGGGGTTGTGGCTACACCTTC. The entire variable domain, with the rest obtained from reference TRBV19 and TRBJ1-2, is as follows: DGGITQSPKYLFRKEGQNVTLSCEQNLNHDAMYWYRQDPGQGLRLIYYSQIVNDFQKGDIAEGYSVSREKKESFPLTVTSAQKNPTAFYLCASRLGFGRGCGYTFGSGTRLTVV.

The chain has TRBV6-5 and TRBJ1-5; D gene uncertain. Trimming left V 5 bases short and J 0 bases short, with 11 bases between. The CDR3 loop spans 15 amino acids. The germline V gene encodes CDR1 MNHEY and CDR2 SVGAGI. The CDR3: CASSQSPDSNQPQHF. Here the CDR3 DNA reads TGTGCCAGCAGTCAGTCTCCTGATAGCAATCAGCCCCAGCATTTT.

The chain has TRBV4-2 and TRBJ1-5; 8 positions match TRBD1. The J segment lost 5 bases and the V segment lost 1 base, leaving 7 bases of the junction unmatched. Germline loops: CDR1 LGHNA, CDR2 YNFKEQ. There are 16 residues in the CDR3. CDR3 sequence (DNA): TGTGCCAGCAGCCAAGCTGGACAGGGACAATATCAGCCCCAGCATTTT. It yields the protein CASSQAGQGQYQPQHF.

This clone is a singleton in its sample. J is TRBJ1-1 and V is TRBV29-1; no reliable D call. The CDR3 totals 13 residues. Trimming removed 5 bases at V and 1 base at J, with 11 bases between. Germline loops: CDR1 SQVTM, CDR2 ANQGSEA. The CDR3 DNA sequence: TGCAGCGTTTCGGAGCCGAGGAACACTGAAGCTTTCTTT. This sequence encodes CSVSEPRNTEAFF. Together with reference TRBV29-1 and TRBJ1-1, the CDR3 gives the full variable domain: SAVISQKPSRDICQRGTSLTIQCQVDSQVTMMFWYRQQPGQSLTLIATANQGSEATYESGFVIDKFPISRPNLTFSTLTVSNMSPEDSSIYLCSVSEPRNTEAFFGQGTRLTVV.

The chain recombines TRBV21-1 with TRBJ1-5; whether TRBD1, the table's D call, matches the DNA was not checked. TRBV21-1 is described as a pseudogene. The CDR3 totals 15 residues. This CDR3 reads CASSNDHRVNQPQHF. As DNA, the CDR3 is TGTGCCAGCAGCAACGACCACAGGGTCAATCAGCCCCAGCATTTT.